Following are 20 T cell receptor beta chains from one sample sequenced in a study of shared clonotypes between healthy human individuals. Assay used: immunoSEQ multiplex PCR; TCRdb lists only in-frame clones, some missing. The data show approximately 590,000 clones, around 95% seen once. Terminally differentiated effector memory CD45RA+ cells were excluded from the naive CD8 cells, which were CD45RO-negative and positively selected for CCR7. Source material: naive CD8+ T cells sorted from blood. The receptors shown here come from a woman younger than 45 in good health.

In this sample, this clone turned up once. This chain links TRBV5-5 with TRBJ2-7; TRBD1 matches 8 bases. The CDR3 is 13 residues long. After removal of 5 bases from V and 2 bases from J, the junction contained 3 bases not matched to a gene. Germline V CDR1 and CDR2: SGHKS, YYEKEE (reference sequence). The CDR3 DNA reads as TGTGCCAGCAGAGAGGGACAGGCCTACGAGCAGTACTTC. Protein: CASREGQAYEQYF.

In its sample, this clone was seen once. An end of the junction does not agree with germline; a read error may underlie this. The chain employs TRBV2 and TRBJ2-7; no definite D call. CDR1 is SNHLY, CDR2 FYNNEI, per germline. The CDR3 loop spans 13 amino acids. The CDR3 bases are TGTGCCAGCATTGAACAGAACTCCTACGAGCAGTACTTC. This gives the protein CASIEQNSYEQYF.

This chain's CDR3 is CATSRVGANSYEQYF. The CDR3 DNA follows: TGTGCCACCAGCAGAGTTGGGGCTAACTCCTACGAGCAGTACTTC. J is TRBJ2-7 and V is TRBV15; maybe TRBD1 (5 bases). There are 15 residues in the CDR3. CDR1 and CDR2 from the germline V gene are LNHNV and YYDKDF (reference sequence). Trimming took off 1 base at V and 0 bases at J, with 10 bases between the two ends.

This chain links TRBV27 with TRBJ2-7; TRBD2 matches at 12 bases. CDR3 length equals 15 residues. Looked up from germline, CDR1 is MNHEY and CDR2 is SMNVEV (reference sequence). Losses at the gene ends were 6 bases for V and 3 bases for J; bases not matched to a gene: 6. The DNA of the CDR3 is TGTGCCAGCAGGCCGACTAGCGGGAGTCTCTACGAGCAGTACTTC. Amino acid sequence: CASRPTSGSLYEQYF.

This rearrangement joins TRBV5-1 to TRBJ2-1; D ambiguous. The CDR3 is made up of 13 amino acids. V gave up 4 bases and J gave up 5 bases, with 10 bases separating them. CDR1 and CDR2 (germline): SGHRS, YFSETQ. The CDR3 loop reads CASSRNGNNEQFF. Here the CDR3 DNA reads TGCGCCAGCAGCCGCAATGGAAACAATGAGCAGTTCTTC. The complete variable domain, with remaining parts taken from reference TRBV5-1 and TRBJ2-1, reads KAGVTQTPRYLIKTRGQQVTLSCSPISGHRSVSWYQQTPGQGLQFLFEYFSETQRNKGNFPGRFSGRQFSNSRSEMNVSTLELGDSALYLCASSRNGNNEQFFGPGTRLTVL.

The chain's CDR3 is CASSSLAGGSETQYF. In DNA, the CDR3 is TGTGCCAGCAGCTCCCTAGCGGGAGGGTCAGAGACCCAGTACTTC. The chain recombines TRBV7-3 with TRBJ2-5; 12 bases are a match to TRBD2. Losses at the gene ends were 4 bases for V and 4 bases for J; bases not matched to a gene: 4. The CDR3 is 15 amino acids. Germline V gene lookup returns CDR1 SGHTA and CDR2 FQGTGA.

J is TRBJ1-3 and V is TRBV9, with D possibly being TRBD1 (6 bases). The CDR3 totals 16 residues. Germline-derived CDR1 and CDR2 are SGDLS and YYNGEE. V was shortened by 3 bases and J by 3 bases, with 16 bases between the two germline ends. The CDR3: CASSGQGQTVGNTIYF. The DNA for the CDR3 is TGTGCCAGCAGCGGACAAGGACAGACAGTTGGAAACACCATATATTTT.

The rearrangement links TRBV28 to TRBJ2-7; D is unclear. V was trimmed by 5 bases and J by 5 bases, leaving 22 bases between them. There are 16 residues in the CDR3. Germline V gene data show CDR1 as MDHEN and CDR2 as SYDVKM. The CDR3 spells CASSPLLSRSSDEQYF. The DNA of the CDR3 is TGTGCCAGCAGTCCCCTCCTAAGCAGGTCTTCCGACGAGCAGTACTTC.

This clone was seen just once. The CDR3 reads CASRGGYQETQYF. CDR3 DNA sequence: TGTGCCAGCAGAGGGGGGTATCAAGAGACCCAGTACTTC. The chain has TRBV28 and TRBJ2-5, with D tentatively TRBD1 or TRBD2 (6 bases each). The germline V gene has CDR1 MDHEN and CDR2 SYDVKM. The CDR3 runs to 13 residues. Trimming pared 6 bases from V and 2 bases from J, leaving 10 bases between.

V usage is TRBV28 and J usage is TRBJ2-2; possible D gene TRBD1, 5 bases. In germline, CDR1 is MDHEN, CDR2 SYDVKM. This CDR3 is built from 14 residues. Trimming removed 6 bases at V and 4 bases at J, with 12 bases between. Here the CDR3 reads CASSYATGTGELFF. In nucleotides, the CDR3 is TGTGCCAGCAGCTACGCTACAGGCACCGGGGAGCTGTTTTTT. Full variable domain (rest looked up from reference TRBV28 and TRBJ2-2): DVKVTQSSRYLVKRTGEKVFLECVQDMDHENMFWYRQDPGLGLRLIYFSYDVKMKEKGDIPEGYSVSREKKERFSLILESASTNQTSMYLCASSYATGTGELFFGEGSRLTVL.

This chain connects TRBV27 to TRBJ2-7; TRBD2 matches at 9 bases. Looked up from germline, CDR1 is MNHEY and CDR2 is SMNVEV (reference sequence). The CDR3 runs 14 residues. After removal of 2 bases from V and 3 bases from J, the junction contained 2 bases not matched to a gene. The CDR3 loop is CASSLGSGSYEQYF. As DNA, the CDR3 is TGTGCCAGCAGTTTAGGTAGCGGGAGCTACGAGCAGTACTTC.

This chain joins TRBV29-1 and TRBJ2-1; D might be TRBD2 (5 bases). CDR3 length equals 16 residues. Trimming removed 7 bases at V and 3 bases at J, with 22 bases between. In germline, CDR1 is SQVTM, CDR2 ANQGSEA. CDR3 nucleotide sequence: TGCAGCGGAAAAGCGGCAGAAAGTCACTACTACAATGAGCAGTTCTTC. Amino acid sequence: CSGKAAESHYYNEQFF.

The V and J genes are TRBV9 and TRBJ2-7; TRBD2 might be the D (5 bases). Germline V lookup: CDR1 SGDLS, CDR2 YYNGEE. Trimming stripped 0 bases from V and 6 bases from J, with 7 bases between. The CDR3 loop spans 12 amino acids. The CDR3 DNA reads as TGTGCCAGCAGCGTAGGGGAGAGCGAGCAGTACTTC. Its translation: CASSVGESEQYF.

This CDR3 reads CASRPSGSVSGELFF. In DNA form, the CDR3 reads TGTGCCAGTAGACCTAGCGGGAGTGTCTCCGGGGAGCTGTTTTTT. The chain is built from TRBV19 and TRBJ2-2; 10 bases align to TRBD2. Germline loops: CDR1 LNHDA, CDR2 SQIVND (reference sequence). CDR3 length equals 15 residues. J lost 6 bases, V lost 6 bases, and 7 bases had no gene match.

The rearrangement joins TRBV7-9 to TRBJ2-3; D gene unclear. Per germline, CDR1 SEHNR and CDR2 FQNEAQ (reference sequence). V lost 4 bases to trimming and J lost 6 bases, with 14 bases between them. The CDR3 runs 14 residues. CDR3 amino acids: CASSSRMTPDTQYF. The CDR3 DNA sequence: TGTGCCAGCAGCTCCCGGATGACCCCGGATACGCAGTATTTT.

The V call is TRBV4-1, the J call TRBJ1-2; D unresolved. Per the germline V gene, CDR1 is MGHRA and CDR2 is YSYEKL. The CDR3 runs 15 residues. Trimming took off 2 bases at V and 8 bases at J, with 18 bases between the two ends. DNA of the CDR3: TGCGCCAGCAGCCAAACTCCGGGCCTCGGAGAGGGCTACACCTTC. Encoded protein: CASSQTPGLGEGYTF.

This clone came up a few times. At one of its ends the junction is not consistent with the germline gene, which may arise from a read error. V is TRBV5-6 and J is TRBJ2-7, with D unresolved. The CDR3 runs to 11 residues. The germline V gene encodes CDR1 SGHDT and CDR2 YYEEEE. CDR3 loop: CASSLGQERHF. In DNA, the CDR3 is TGTGCCAGCAGCTTAGGCCAGGAGCGCCACTTC. Variable domain in full (rest from reference TRBV5-6 and TRBJ2-7): DAGVTQSPTHLIKTRGQQVTLRCSPKSGHDTVSWYQQALGQGPQFIFQYYEEEERQRGNFPDRFSGHQFPNYSSELNVNALLLGDSALYLCASSLGQERHFGPGTRLTVT.

In DNA, the CDR3 is TGTGCCAGCAGTTACTCTGCGGGAATTGACATTCAGTACTTC. Protein product: CASSYSAGIDIQYF. The genes are TRBV6-5 and TRBJ2-4; weak D call: TRBD2 (6 bases). The V and J ends lost 0 bases and 8 bases respectively, with 11 bases between them. This CDR3 region has 14 residues. Germline CDR1 reads MNHEY; CDR2 reads SVGAGI.

The rearrangement links TRBV10-3 to TRBJ1-2, with 10 bases lining up with TRBD1. The trim removed 5 bases at V and 0 bases at J, leaving 12 bases unmatched. This CDR3 comprises 18 residues. Per germline, CDR1 ENHRY and CDR2 SYGVKD. This chain's CDR3 is CAISPGQGMARANYGYTF. CDR3 in DNA: TGTGCCATCAGTCCGGGACAGGGGATGGCCAGGGCTAACTATGGCTACACCTTC.

The chain is built from TRBV4-2 and TRBJ2-1; D gene uncertain. The CDR3 has 14 amino acids. Trimming removed 5 bases from V and 9 bases from J, with 17 bases in between. The germline CDR1 and CDR2 sequences are LGHNA and YNFKEQ. The CDR3 sequence: CASSKHLWPSEQFF. The CDR3 coding sequence is TGTGCCAGCAGCAAACACCTTTGGCCCTCTGAGCAGTTCTTC.